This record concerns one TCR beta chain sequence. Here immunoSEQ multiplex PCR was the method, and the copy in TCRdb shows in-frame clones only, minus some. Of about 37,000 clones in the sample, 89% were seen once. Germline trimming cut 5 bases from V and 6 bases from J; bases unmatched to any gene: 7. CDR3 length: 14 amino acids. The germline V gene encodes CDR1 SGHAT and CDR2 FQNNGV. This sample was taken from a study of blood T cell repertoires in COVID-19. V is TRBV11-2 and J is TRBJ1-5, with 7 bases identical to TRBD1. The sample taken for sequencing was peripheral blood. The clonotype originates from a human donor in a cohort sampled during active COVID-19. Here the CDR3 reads CASSVTGVGQPQHF. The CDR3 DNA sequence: TGTGCCAGCAGCGTCACAGGGGTGGGTCAGCCCCAGCATTTT.